The 2 T cell receptor beta chains below were found in one sample sequenced in a study of response to subunit inactivated influenza vaccine. In TCRdb, the RT-PCR reads were re-called with MiXCR into one record per CDR3 protein. The repertoire includes some 800,000 distinct CDR3 sequences, 20% to 25% of them detected once, and roughly a tenth sits in the top ten. The sequenced sample was PBMCs from blood, obtained less than 6 days after vaccination. These receptor sequences come from a middle-aged man who received an inactivated influenza vaccine.

The chain combines TRBV28 with TRBJ2-3; a weak D match, TRBD2 (6 bases). Germline assignment: CDR1 MDHEN and CDR2 SYDVKM. V was cut by 6 bases and J by 8 bases, with 21 bases left in between. CDR3 length: 15 residues. Here the CDR3 reads CASRGGIEEIVTQYF. DNA for the CDR3: TGTGCCAGCAGGGGCGGGATTGAAGAGATAGTTACGCAGTATTTT.

The V call is TRBV6-5, the J call TRBJ2-7; 8 positions match TRBD1. CDR3 size: 16 residues. Trimming cost V 4 bases and J 3 bases; bases outside gene matches: 11. Per the germline V gene, CDR1 is MNHEY and CDR2 is SVGAGI. In DNA form, the CDR3 reads TGTGCCAGCAGTTCGGCCGGGACAGGAAATTTCTACGAGCAGTACTTC. This encodes CASSSAGTGNFYEQYF.